This T cell receptor beta chain came from a study of blood T cell repertoires in COVID-19. Study-level information: Italy, Spain and the United States were the sources of the convalescent and acute COVID-19 samples.

This CDR3 comprises 15 residues. CDR1 and CDR2 from the germline V gene are SGHRS and YFSETQ. Trimming removed 4 bases at V and 1 base at J, with 14 bases between. Profiled with immunoSEQ multiplex PCR; TCRdb holds only in-frame clones, not every one. This sample has more than 50,000 clones, with roughly 85% found just once. The sample was peripheral blood. The sequence was collected from a human donor in a cohort sampled during active COVID-19. This chain connects TRBV5-1 to TRBJ1-1, with D possibly matching TRBD1 (5 bases). CDR3 bases: TGCGCCAGCAGCGTCTTCGGAACAGGGAACACTGAAGCTTTCTTT. Translating it yields CASSVFGTGNTEAFF.